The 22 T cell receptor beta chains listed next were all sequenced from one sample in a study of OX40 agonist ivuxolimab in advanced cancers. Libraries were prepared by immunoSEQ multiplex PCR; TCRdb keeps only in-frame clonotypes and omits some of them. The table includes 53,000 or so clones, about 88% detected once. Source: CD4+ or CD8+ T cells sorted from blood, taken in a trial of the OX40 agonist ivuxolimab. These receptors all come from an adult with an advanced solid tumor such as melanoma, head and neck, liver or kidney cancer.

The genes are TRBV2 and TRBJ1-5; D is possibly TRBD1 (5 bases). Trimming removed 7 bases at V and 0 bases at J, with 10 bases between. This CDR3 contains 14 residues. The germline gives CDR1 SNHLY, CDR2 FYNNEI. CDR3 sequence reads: CASKDNYSNQPQHF. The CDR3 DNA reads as TGTGCCAGCAAGGACAACTATAGCAATCAGCCCCAGCATTTT. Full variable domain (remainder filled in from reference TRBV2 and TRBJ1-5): EPEVTQTPSHQVTQMGQEVILRCVPISNHLYFYWYRQILGQKVEFLVSFYNNEISEKSEIFDDQFSVERPDGSNFTLKIRSTKLEDSAMYFCASKDNYSNQPQHFGDGTRLSIL.

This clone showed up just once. The CDR3 loop reads CASSLDPRGRNQPQHF. The CDR3 DNA sequence: TGTGCCAGCAGCTTAGATCCCAGGGGACGCAATCAGCCCCAGCATTTT. The chain recombines TRBV7-8 with TRBJ1-5; weak D call: TRBD1 (6 bases). V was clipped by 1 base and J by 2 bases, with 12 bases between them. Germline assignment: CDR1 SGHVS and CDR2 FQNEAQ. The CDR3 length is 16 residues. The full variable domain, its missing parts supplied by reference TRBV7-8 and TRBJ1-5, is GAGVSQSPRYKVAKRGQDVALRCDPISGHVSLFWYQQALGQGPEFLTYFQNEAQLDKSGLPSDRFFAERPEGSVSTLKIQRTQQEDSAVYLCASSLDPRGRNQPQHFGDGTRLSIL.

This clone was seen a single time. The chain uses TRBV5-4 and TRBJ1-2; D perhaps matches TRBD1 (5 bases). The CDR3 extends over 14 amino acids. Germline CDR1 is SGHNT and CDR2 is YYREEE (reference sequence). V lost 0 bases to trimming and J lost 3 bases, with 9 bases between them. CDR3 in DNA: TGTGCCAGCAGCTTGGCCAGGACATACTATGGCTACACCTTC. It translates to CASSLARTYYGYTF.

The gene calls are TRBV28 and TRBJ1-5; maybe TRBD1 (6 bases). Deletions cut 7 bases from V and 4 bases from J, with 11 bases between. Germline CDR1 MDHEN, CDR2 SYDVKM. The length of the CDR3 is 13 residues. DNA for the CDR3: TGTGCCAGCATACAGGGAGGGAATCAGCCCCAGCATTTT. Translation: CASIQGGNQPQHF.

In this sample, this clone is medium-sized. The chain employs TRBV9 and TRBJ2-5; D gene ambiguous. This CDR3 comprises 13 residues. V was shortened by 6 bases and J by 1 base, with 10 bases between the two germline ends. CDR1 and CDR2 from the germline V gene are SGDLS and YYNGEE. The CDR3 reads CASMALAQETQYF. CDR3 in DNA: TGTGCCAGCATGGCACTCGCCCAAGAGACCCAGTACTTC.

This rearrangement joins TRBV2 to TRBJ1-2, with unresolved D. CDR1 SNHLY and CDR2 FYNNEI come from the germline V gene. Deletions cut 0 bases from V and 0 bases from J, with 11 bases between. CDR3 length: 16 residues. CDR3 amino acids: CASSEAVREANYGYTF. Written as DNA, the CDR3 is TGTGCCAGCAGTGAAGCCGTCCGTGAGGCTAACTATGGCTACACCTTC.

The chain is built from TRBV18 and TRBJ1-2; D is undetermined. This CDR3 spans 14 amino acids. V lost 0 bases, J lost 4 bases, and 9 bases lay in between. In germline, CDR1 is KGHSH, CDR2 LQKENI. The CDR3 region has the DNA TGTGCCAGCTCACCACCGACCGGACCCTATGGCTACACCTTC. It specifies CASSPPTGPYGYTF.

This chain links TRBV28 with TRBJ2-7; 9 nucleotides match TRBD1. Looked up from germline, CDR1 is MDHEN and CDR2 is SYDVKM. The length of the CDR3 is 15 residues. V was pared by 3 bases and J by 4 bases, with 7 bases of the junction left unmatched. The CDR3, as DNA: TGTGCCAGCAGTTTTTCGACAGGGGGTGTTTACGAGCAGTACTTC. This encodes CASSFSTGGVYEQYF. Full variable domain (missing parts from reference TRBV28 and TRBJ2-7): DVKVTQSSRYLVKRTGEKVFLECVQDMDHENMFWYRQDPGLGLRLIYFSYDVKMKEKGDIPEGYSVSREKKERFSLILESASTNQTSMYLCASSFSTGGVYEQYFGPGTRLTVT.

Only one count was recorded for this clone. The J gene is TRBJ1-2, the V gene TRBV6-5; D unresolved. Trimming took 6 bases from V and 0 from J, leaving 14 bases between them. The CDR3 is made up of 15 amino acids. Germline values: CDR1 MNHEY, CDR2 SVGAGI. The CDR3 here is CASRRTPETNYGYTF. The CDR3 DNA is TGTGCCAGCAGACGTACGCCAGAGACTAACTATGGCTACACCTTC.

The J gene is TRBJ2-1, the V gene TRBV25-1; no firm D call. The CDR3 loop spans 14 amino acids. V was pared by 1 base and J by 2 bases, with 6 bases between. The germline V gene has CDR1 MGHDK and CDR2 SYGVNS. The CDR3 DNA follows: TGTGCCAGCAGTGAATCAGGACCCTACAATGAGCAGTTCTTC. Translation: CASSESGPYNEQFF.

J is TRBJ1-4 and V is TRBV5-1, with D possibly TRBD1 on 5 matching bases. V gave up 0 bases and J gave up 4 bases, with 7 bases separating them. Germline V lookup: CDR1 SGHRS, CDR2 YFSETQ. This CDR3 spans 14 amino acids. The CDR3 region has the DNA TGCGCCAGCAGCTTGGGGGGGATTAATGAAAAACTGTTTTTT. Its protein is CASSLGGINEKLFF.

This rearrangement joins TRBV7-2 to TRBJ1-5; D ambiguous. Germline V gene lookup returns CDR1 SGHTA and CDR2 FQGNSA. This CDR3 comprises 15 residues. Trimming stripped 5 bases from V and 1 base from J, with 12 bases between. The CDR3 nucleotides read TGTGCCAGCAGCCTCCACACAAGGAGCAATCAGCCCCAGCATTTT. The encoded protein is CASSLHTRSNQPQHF.

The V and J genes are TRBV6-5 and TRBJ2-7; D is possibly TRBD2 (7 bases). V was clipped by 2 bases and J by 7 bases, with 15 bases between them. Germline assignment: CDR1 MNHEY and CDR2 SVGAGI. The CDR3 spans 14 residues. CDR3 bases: TGTGCCAGCAGTTACGATCGGGGGGCTAGGGAGCAGTACTTC. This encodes CASSYDRGAREQYF.

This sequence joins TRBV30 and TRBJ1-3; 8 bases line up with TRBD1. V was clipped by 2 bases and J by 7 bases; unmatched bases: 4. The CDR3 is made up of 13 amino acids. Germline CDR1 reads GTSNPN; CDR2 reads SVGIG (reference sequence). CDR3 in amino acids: CAWSPTGANTIYF. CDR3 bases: TGTGCCTGGAGTCCGACAGGGGCCAACACCATATATTTT.

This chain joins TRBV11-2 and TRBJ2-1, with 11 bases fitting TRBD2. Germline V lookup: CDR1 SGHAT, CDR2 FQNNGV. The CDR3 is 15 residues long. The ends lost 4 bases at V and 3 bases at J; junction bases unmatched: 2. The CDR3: CASSSGLADYNEQFF. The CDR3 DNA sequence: TGTGCCAGCAGCTCGGGACTAGCGGACTACAATGAGCAGTTCTTC.

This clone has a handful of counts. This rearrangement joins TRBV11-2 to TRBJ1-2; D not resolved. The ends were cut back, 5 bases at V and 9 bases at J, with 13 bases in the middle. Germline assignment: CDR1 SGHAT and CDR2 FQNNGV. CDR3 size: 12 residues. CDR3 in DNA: TGTGCCAGCAGCCGTCCACTGGGCAGCTACACCTTC. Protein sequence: CASSRPLGSYTF. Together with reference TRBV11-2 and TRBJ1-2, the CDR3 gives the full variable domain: EAGVAQSPRYKIIEKRQSVAFWCNPISGHATLYWYQQILGQGPKLLIQFQNNGVVDDSQLPKDRFSAERLKGVDSTLKIQPAKLEDSAVYLCASSRPLGSYTFGSGTRLTVV.

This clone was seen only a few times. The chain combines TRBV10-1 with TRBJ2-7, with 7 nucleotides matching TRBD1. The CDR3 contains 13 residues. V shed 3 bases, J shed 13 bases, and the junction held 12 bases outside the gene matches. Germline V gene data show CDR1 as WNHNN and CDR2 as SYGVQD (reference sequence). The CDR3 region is CASSDRQGRAVYF. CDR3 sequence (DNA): TGCGCCAGCAGTGACCGACAGGGAAGGGCTGTATACTTC.

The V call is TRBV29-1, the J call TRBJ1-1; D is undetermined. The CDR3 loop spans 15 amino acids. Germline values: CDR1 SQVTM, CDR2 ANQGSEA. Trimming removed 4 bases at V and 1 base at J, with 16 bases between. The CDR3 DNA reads TGCAGCGTTGCGGGCGGAGGGTCCGCGAACACTGAAGCTTTCTTT. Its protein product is CSVAGGGSANTEAFF.

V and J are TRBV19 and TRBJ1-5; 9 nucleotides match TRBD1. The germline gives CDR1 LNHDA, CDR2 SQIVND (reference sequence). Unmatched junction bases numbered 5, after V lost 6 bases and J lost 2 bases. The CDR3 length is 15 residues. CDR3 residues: CASRRDRAGNQPQHF. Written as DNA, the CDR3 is TGTGCCAGTAGAAGGGACAGGGCGGGCAATCAGCCCCAGCATTTT.

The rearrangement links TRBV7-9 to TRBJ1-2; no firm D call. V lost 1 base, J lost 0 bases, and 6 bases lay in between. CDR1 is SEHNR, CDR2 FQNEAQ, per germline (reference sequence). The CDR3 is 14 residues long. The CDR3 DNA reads TGTGCCAGCAGCTTAGTAACAGCTAACTATGGCTACACCTTC. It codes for CASSLVTANYGYTF.

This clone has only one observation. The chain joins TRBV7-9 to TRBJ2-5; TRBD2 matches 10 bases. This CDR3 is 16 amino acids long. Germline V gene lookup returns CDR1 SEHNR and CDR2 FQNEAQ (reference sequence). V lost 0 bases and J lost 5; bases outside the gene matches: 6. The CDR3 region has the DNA TGTGCCAGCAGCTTAGCGAAAGCGGGGGGGCCGGAGACCCAGTACTTC. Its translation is CASSLAKAGGPETQYF.

CDR3 residues: CASSQGLGIPTNEKLFF. DNA of the CDR3: TGTGCCAGCAGCCAAGGACTCGGGATTCCAACTAATGAAAAACTGTTTTTT. The rearrangement uses TRBV4-2 and TRBJ1-4; D not certain. Deletions cut 1 base from V and 0 bases from J, with 12 bases between. This CDR3 is built from 17 residues. Per the germline V gene, CDR1 is LGHNA and CDR2 is YNFKEQ.